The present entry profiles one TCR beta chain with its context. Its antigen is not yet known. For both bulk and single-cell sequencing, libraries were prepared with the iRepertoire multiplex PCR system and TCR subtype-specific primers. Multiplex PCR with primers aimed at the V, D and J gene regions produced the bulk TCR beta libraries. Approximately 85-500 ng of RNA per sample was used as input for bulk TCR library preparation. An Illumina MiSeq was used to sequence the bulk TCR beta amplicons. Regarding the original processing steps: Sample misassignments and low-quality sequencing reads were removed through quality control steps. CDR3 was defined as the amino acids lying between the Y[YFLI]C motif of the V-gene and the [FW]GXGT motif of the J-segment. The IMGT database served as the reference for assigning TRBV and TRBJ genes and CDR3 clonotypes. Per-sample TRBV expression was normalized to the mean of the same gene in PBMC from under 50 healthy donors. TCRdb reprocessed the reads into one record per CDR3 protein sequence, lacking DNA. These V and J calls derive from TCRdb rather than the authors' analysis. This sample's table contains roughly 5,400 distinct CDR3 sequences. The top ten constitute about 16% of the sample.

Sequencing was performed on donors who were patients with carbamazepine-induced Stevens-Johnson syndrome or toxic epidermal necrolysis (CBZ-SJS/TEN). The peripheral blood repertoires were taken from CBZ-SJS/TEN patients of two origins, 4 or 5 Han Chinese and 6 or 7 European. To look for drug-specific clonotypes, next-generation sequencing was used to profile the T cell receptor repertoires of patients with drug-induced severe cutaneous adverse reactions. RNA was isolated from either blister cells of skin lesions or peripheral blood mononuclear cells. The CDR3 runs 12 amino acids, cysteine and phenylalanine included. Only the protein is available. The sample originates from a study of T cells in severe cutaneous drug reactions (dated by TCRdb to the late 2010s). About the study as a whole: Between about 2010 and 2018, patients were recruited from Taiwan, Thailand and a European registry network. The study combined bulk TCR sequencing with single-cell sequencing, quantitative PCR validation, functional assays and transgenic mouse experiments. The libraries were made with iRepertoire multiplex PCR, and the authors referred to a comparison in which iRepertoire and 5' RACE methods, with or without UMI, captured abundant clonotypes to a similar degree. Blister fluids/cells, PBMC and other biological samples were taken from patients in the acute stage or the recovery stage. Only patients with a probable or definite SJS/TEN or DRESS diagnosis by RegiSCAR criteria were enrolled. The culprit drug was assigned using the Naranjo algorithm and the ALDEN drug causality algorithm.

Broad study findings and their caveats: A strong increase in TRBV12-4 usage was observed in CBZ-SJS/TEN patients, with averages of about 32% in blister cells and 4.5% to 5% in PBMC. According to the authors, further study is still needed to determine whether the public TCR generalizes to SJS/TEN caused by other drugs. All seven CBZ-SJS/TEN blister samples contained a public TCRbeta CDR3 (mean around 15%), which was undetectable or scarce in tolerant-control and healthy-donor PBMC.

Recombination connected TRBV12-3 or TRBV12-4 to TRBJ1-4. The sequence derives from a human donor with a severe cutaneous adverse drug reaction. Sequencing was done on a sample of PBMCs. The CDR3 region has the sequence CASSPTNEKLFF.